A single sample is the source of the 24 T cell receptor beta chains below, sequenced in a study of CD4 T cells in relation to SARS-CoV-2 and coronaviruses. These receptors' targets are unknown. The table came from immunoSEQ multiplex PCR; TCRdb's copy has only in-frame clones and leaves some out. The repertoire has over 15,000 clones, around four fifths of them found once; the top ten carry about two fifths. Before the COVID-19 pandemic, during about 2010-2018, CD4+ T cells were taken from unexposed donors. CD4+ T cells were isolated from the cells after less than 13 days of culture. Sequencing input: CD4+ T cells from PBMCs, cultured in vitro. Receptors originate from a human donor in good health.

The V gene is TRBV7-8, the J gene TRBJ2-7; D gene uncertain. Germline loops: CDR1 SGHVS, CDR2 FQNEAQ. This CDR3 spans 13 amino acids. V lost 1 base and J 6 bases, leaving 10 bases between the germline ends. CDR3 coding DNA: TGTGCCAGCAGCTTAGTACGGGTCGGCGAGCAGTACTTC. This translates into CASSLVRVGEQYF.

The chain uses TRBV5-1 and TRBJ2-6; D not certain. V lost 3 bases, J lost 0 bases, and 10 bases lay in between. The CDR3 consists of 16 residues. CDR1 SGHRS and CDR2 YFSETQ come from the germline V gene. The CDR3 region is CASSSDTSSGANVLTF. CDR3 nucleotide sequence: TGCGCCAGCAGCTCTGACACATCCTCTGGGGCCAACGTCCTGACTTTC.

The sample holds one count of this clone. The chain is built from TRBV6-4 and TRBJ2-4; perhaps TRBD2 as D (5 bases). V gave up 10 bases and J gave up 2 bases, with 18 bases separating them. Per germline, CDR1 MRHNA and CDR2 SNTAGT. There are 15 residues in the CDR3. The CDR3 DNA reads TGTGCCACCCGGACTGACTCTATGCCCAAAAACATTCAGTACTTC. Translation: CATRTDSMPKNIQYF.

CDR3 nucleotide sequence: TGTGCCAGCAGTGAAAAACCCGGGGAGGCAGAGACCCAGTACTTC. Translating gives CASSEKPGEAETQYF. The chain couples TRBV6-1 to TRBJ2-5; a possible D gene is TRBD2 (6 bases). V lost 2 bases to trimming and J lost 4 bases, with 14 bases between them. CDR1 MNHNS and CDR2 SASEGT come from the germline V gene. The CDR3 has 15 amino acids.

This clone has only one observation. The chain combines TRBV13 with TRBJ2-1, with unresolved D. Per the germline V gene, CDR1 is PRHDT and CDR2 is FYEKMQ (reference sequence). This CDR3 spans 11 amino acids. The V end lost 5 bases, the J end lost 9 bases, and 8 bases lay between the germline ends. The CDR3 bases are TGTGCCAGCAGCGGTGGGGTTGAGCAGTTCTTC. It is translated as CASSGGVEQFF.

This clone was seen only a few times. The chain links TRBV12-3 or TRBV12-4 to TRBJ1-2; 8 bases are shared with TRBD1. J gave up 9 bases and V 6 bases, and 9 bases lay outside the gene matches. The CDR3 is 13 amino acids. The CDR3 nucleotides are TGTGCCAGCAGCCCGGGACAGGACAGGTGCTACACCTTC. Translated: CASSPGQDRCYTF.

The chain uses TRBV6-6 and TRBJ2-7, with D possibly TRBD2 on 6 matching bases. The germline CDR1 and CDR2 sequences are MNHNY and SVGAGI (reference sequence). The CDR3 covers 14 residues. Trimming shortened V by 6 bases and J by 4 bases, and 16 bases separated the two germline ends. CDR3 sequence (DNA): TGTGCCAGCAGCCATCCCACGGGGGTATACGAGCAGTACTTC. This gives the protein CASSHPTGVYEQYF.

The genes are TRBV27 and TRBJ2-7; 7 nucleotides line up with TRBD1. V gave up 5 bases and J gave up 2 bases; unmatched junction bases: 6. The CDR3 runs to 14 residues. Germline loops: CDR1 MNHEY, CDR2 SMNVEV (reference sequence). The CDR3, as DNA: TGTGCCAGCAGTACACGCACAGGGGCCTACGAGCAGTACTTC. This translates into CASSTRTGAYEQYF.

The rearrangement joins TRBV5-4 to TRBJ2-3, with D perhaps assigned TRBD1 or TRBD2 (5 bases each). CDR3 length: 15 amino acids. Germline V lookup: CDR1 SGHNT, CDR2 YYREEE (reference sequence). The ends were cut back, 0 bases at V and 1 base at J, with 9 bases in the middle. The CDR3 sequence: CASSLAGAGTDTQYF. Here the CDR3 DNA reads TGTGCCAGCAGCTTGGCCGGGGCGGGCACAGATACGCAGTATTTT.

The rearrangement joins TRBV6-1 to TRBJ1-1; D may be TRBD1 (5 bases). Trimming cost V 3 bases and J 11 bases, with 16 bases left between them. Germline V gene sequence: CDR1 MNHNS, CDR2 SASEGT. The CDR3 contains 13 residues. The CDR3 loop is CASSDRGGLRAFF. DNA of the CDR3: TGTGCCAGCAGTGATCGTGGGGGTTTAAGGGCTTTCTTT.

V and J are TRBV19 and TRBJ1-2; D remains ambiguous. CDR1 is LNHDA, CDR2 SQIVND, per germline (reference sequence). The CDR3 has 12 amino acids. V lost 4 bases to trimming and J lost 9 bases, with 12 bases between them. CDR3 bases: TGTGCCAGTAGTAACACCAAAGAGCGCTACACCTTC. Translated, it gives CASSNTKERYTF.

This clone showed up just once. This rearrangement joins TRBV9 to TRBJ2-1; the D call may be TRBD1 or TRBD2 (5 bases each). Germline V lookup: CDR1 SGDLS, CDR2 YYNGEE. The CDR3 length is 16 residues. Trimming pared 0 bases from V and 0 bases from J, leaving 10 bases between. This chain's CDR3 is CASSVGGTLSYNEQFF. In DNA, the CDR3 is TGTGCCAGCAGCGTAGGGGGGACCCTCTCCTACAATGAGCAGTTCTTC. Supplemented by reference TRBV9 and TRBJ2-1, the full variable domain reads DSGVTQTPKHLITATGQRVTLRCSPRSGDLSVYWYQQSLDQGLQFLIQYYNGEERAKGNILERFSAQQFPDLHSELNLSSLELGDSALYFCASSVGGTLSYNEQFFGPGTRLTVL.

This clone was observed a few times. The chain couples TRBV19 to TRBJ2-7; perhaps TRBD1 as D (5 bases). Germline V lookup: CDR1 LNHDA, CDR2 SQIVND (reference sequence). Trimming removed 6 bases at V and 2 bases at J, with 17 bases between. This CDR3 spans 15 amino acids. The CDR3 spells CASSQDNGTPYEQYF. CDR3 nucleotide sequence: TGTGCCAGTAGCCAGGACAACGGAACCCCCTACGAGCAGTACTTC.

V and J are TRBV9 and TRBJ2-3, with TRBD2 as a possible D gene (7 bases). The germline V gene encodes CDR1 SGDLS and CDR2 YYNGEE. This CDR3 has 15 amino acids. Trimming removed 4 bases from V and 4 bases from J, with 16 bases in between. CDR3 amino acids: CASSSFGGRPDTQYF. CDR3 nucleotide sequence: TGTGCCAGCAGCTCCTTCGGGGGGCGCCCAGATACGCAGTATTTT.

This clone was counted once. The chain links TRBV7-3 to TRBJ1-1; D is perhaps TRBD1 (6 bases). V was shortened by 0 bases and J by 9 bases, with 14 bases between the two germline ends. This CDR3 contains 14 residues. The germline gives CDR1 SGHTA, CDR2 FQGTGA. CDR3 DNA: TGTGCCAGCAGCTTAACAGGGGGAACGGGGCAAGCTTTCTTT. Amino acid sequence: CASSLTGGTGQAFF.

The chain links TRBV4-2 to TRBJ2-2; TRBD2 matches at 10 bases. There are 17 residues in the CDR3. The germline V gene has CDR1 LGHNA and CDR2 YNFKEQ. The ends lost 1 base at V and 4 bases at J; junction bases unmatched: 6. The chain's CDR3 is CASSQVASGSITGELFF. The CDR3 DNA reads as TGTGCCAGCAGCCAAGTCGCTAGCGGGAGTATCACCGGGGAGCTGTTTTTT.

V is TRBV18 and J is TRBJ1-1; a possible D gene is TRBD1 (5 bases). This CDR3 region has 15 residues. V was clipped by 4 bases and J by 1 base, with 13 bases between them. Germline values: CDR1 KGHSH, CDR2 LQKENI. This CDR3 is CASSRPGRKNTEAFF. The CDR3 bases are TGTGCCAGCTCACGACCGGGACGGAAGAACACTGAAGCTTTCTTT. The complete variable domain, with remaining parts taken from reference TRBV18 and TRBJ1-1, reads NAGVMQNPRHLVRRRGQEARLRCSPMKGHSHVYWYRQLPEEGLKFMVYLQKENIIDESGMPKERFSAEFPKEGPSILRIQQVVRGDSAAYFCASSRPGRKNTEAFFGQGTRLTVV.

The chain joins TRBV2 to TRBJ2-2, with 7 bases matching TRBD1. The junction had 7 bases not matched to a gene; V was cut back by 7 bases and J by 2 bases. From germline, CDR1 is SNHLY and CDR2 FYNNEI. This CDR3 is 15 amino acids long. This CDR3 reads CASMIRGRNTGELFF. CDR3 nucleotides: TGTGCCAGCATGATCAGGGGGAGAAACACCGGGGAGCTGTTTTTT.

The chain employs TRBV7-8 and TRBJ2-7; maybe TRBD2 (5 bases). V gave up 1 base and J gave up 4 bases, with 17 bases separating them. CDR1 is SGHVS and CDR2 is FQNEAQ in the germline V gene. The CDR3 contains 16 residues. CDR3 loop: CASSLVERLALYEQYF. The CDR3 bases are TGTGCCAGCAGCTTAGTCGAACGGCTAGCTTTGTACGAGCAGTACTTC. Drawing the rest from reference TRBV7-8 and TRBJ2-7, the complete variable domain is GAGVSQSPRYKVAKRGQDVALRCDPISGHVSLFWYQQALGQGPEFLTYFQNEAQLDKSGLPSDRFFAERPEGSVSTLKIQRTQQEDSAVYLCASSLVERLALYEQYFGPGTRLTVT.

The chain uses TRBV7-2 and TRBJ2-5, with D unresolved. The CDR3 has 12 residues. Trimming cost V 5 bases and J 5 bases, with 9 bases left between them. Germline V CDR1 and CDR2: SGHTA, FQGNSA. The CDR3 DNA reads TGTGCCAGCAGCCTCGGTACGGAGACCCAGTACTTC. Translating gives CASSLGTETQYF.

The genes are TRBV10-3 and TRBJ2-7, with 9 bases aligning to TRBD1. Germline V lookup: CDR1 ENHRY, CDR2 SYGVKD. This CDR3 has 14 amino acids. V gave up 11 bases and J gave up 7 bases; unmatched junction bases: 15. The CDR3 DNA is TGTGCCGCGACCGGGACAGGGCCTCCTGGAGAGCAGTACTTC. This gives the protein CAATGTGPPGEQYF.

V usage is TRBV18 and J usage is TRBJ2-7; D ambiguous. The CDR3 consists of 12 residues. Deletions cut 3 bases from V and 3 bases from J, with 6 bases between. Germline CDR1 is KGHSH and CDR2 is LQKENI. The CDR3 loop reads CASSPQNYEQYF. The CDR3, as DNA: TGTGCCAGCTCACCGCAGAACTACGAGCAGTACTTC.

The chain uses TRBV19 and TRBJ2-5, with TRBD2 matching 7 bases. The CDR3 is made up of 13 amino acids. The germline V gene has CDR1 LNHDA and CDR2 SQIVND (reference sequence). V trimming: 5 bases; J trimming: 3 bases; junction bases outside the gene matches: 3. The CDR3, as DNA: TGTGCCAGTAGTCGGACTAGGGAAGAGACCCAGTACTTC. This codes for CASSRTREETQYF. The full variable domain, rest sourced from reference TRBV19 and TRBJ2-5, is DGGITQSPKYLFRKEGQNVTLSCEQNLNHDAMYWYRQDPGQGLRLIYYSQIVNDFQKGDIAEGYSVSREKKESFPLTVTSAQKNPTAFYLCASSRTREETQYFGPGTRLLVL.

DNA of the CDR3: TGTGCCAGCACCTCAAAAACTAGCGGGAGGAACGAGCAGTACTTC. It specifies CASTSKTSGRNEQYF. The chain links TRBV6-4 to TRBJ2-7; 12 bases map to TRBD2. This CDR3 spans 15 amino acids. CDR1 is MRHNA and CDR2 is SNTAGT in the germline V gene. Losses at the gene ends were 7 bases for V and 5 bases for J; bases not matched to a gene: 9.